Each of the 14 T cell receptor beta chains below was sequenced from the same sample in a study of blood T cell repertoires in COVID-19. Assay used: immunoSEQ multiplex PCR; TCRdb lists only in-frame clones, some missing. The table shows about 170,000 clones, with about four fifths occurring only once. Sequenced: peripheral blood. The receptors were sampled from an elderly woman with acute or convalescent COVID-19.

The J gene is TRBJ2-1, the V gene TRBV11-3, with D tentatively TRBD2 (5 bases). V gave up 5 bases and J gave up 8 bases, with 13 bases separating them. Germline CDR1 SGHNT, CDR2 YENEEA. The CDR3 loop spans 13 amino acids. In nucleotides, the CDR3 is TGTGCCAGCAGCCGTACTAGAGCACATGAGCAGTTCTTC. Residues: CASSRTRAHEQFF.

This clone was seen a few times. The chain is built from TRBV10-3 and TRBJ1-3; D perhaps matches TRBD1 (6 bases). Looked up from germline, CDR1 is ENHRY and CDR2 is SYGVKD. V shed 4 bases and J shed 0 bases, with 7 bases lying between them. The CDR3 is 14 residues long. Here the CDR3 reads CAISGTASGNTIYF. CDR3 DNA sequence: TGTGCCATCAGTGGGACAGCCTCTGGAAACACCATATATTTT.

The chain carries TRBV5-1 and TRBJ1-5, with D perhaps TRBD1 (5 bases). The CDR3 consists of 18 residues. The V end was cut by 0 bases, the J end by 6 bases, with 22 bases between. Germline-derived CDR1 and CDR2 are SGHRS and YFSETQ. Here the CDR3 reads CASSLAPLGGNPGQPQHF. As DNA, the CDR3 is TGCGCCAGCAGCTTGGCGCCGTTGGGGGGAAATCCCGGTCAGCCCCAGCATTTT.

The rearrangement joins TRBV7-2 to TRBJ1-6, with a weak D call TRBD1 (6 bases). Germline assignment: CDR1 SGHTA and CDR2 FQGNSA. Trimming left V 1 base short and J 7 bases short, with 20 bases between. This CDR3 is built from 18 residues. Here the CDR3 reads CASSLDIWTEVPNSPLHF. The CDR3 DNA follows: TGTGCCAGCAGCTTAGACATCTGGACAGAAGTTCCCAATTCACCCCTCCACTTT. Drawing the rest from reference TRBV7-2 and TRBJ1-6, the complete variable domain is GAGVSQSPSNKVTEKGKDVELRCDPISGHTALYWYRQSLGQGLEFLIYFQGNSAPDKSGLPSDRFSAERTGGSVSTLTIQRTQQEDSAVYLCASSLDIWTEVPNSPLHFGNGTRLTVT.

The rearrangement links TRBV5-1 to TRBJ1-3; no clear D gene. The CDR3 extends over 16 amino acids. CDR1 and CDR2 (germline): SGHRS, YFSETQ. V was pared by 0 bases and J by 3 bases, with 13 bases between. Here the CDR3 DNA reads TGCGCCAGCAGCTTGGCCGGTCCCTCGGGTGGAAACACCATATATTTT. Protein sequence: CASSLAGPSGGNTIYF. The full variable domain, rest sourced from reference TRBV5-1 and TRBJ1-3, is KAGVTQTPRYLIKTRGQQVTLSCSPISGHRSVSWYQQTPGQGLQFLFEYFSETQRNKGNFPGRFSGRQFSNSRSEMNVSTLELGDSALYLCASSLAGPSGGNTIYFGEGSWLTVV.

V usage is TRBV11-2 and J usage is TRBJ2-5, with a tentative D call TRBD2 (7 bases). Trimming cost V 1 base and J 4 bases, with 13 bases left between them. CDR3 length equals 15 residues. Per germline, CDR1 SGHAT and CDR2 FQNNGV. The CDR3 loop reads CASSLARGRLETQYF. The CDR3 DNA follows: TGTGCCAGCAGCTTAGCGCGGGGGCGCTTAGAGACCCAGTACTTC.

This chain uses TRBV7-9 with TRBJ1-2; 8 bases fit TRBD1. The CDR3 length is 13 residues. Germline V gene lookup returns CDR1 SEHNR and CDR2 FQNEAQ (reference sequence). The junction had 7 bases not matched to a gene; V was cut back by 5 bases and J by 8 bases. The CDR3 coding sequence is TGTGCCAGCAGCAGCCAGGGGGCCGACGGCTACACCTTC. Protein: CASSSQGADGYTF.

The chain combines TRBV7-2 with TRBJ2-5, with TRBD1 matching over 10 bases. Germline V CDR1 and CDR2: SGHTA, FQGNSA. This CDR3 has 15 amino acids. Trimming took 5 bases from V and 5 from J; bases not matched to a gene: 8. CDR3 in DNA: TGTGCCAGCAGCGGGACAGGGGCCCTCGGGGAGACCCAGTACTTC. It encodes CASSGTGALGETQYF.

The CDR3 DNA reads TGTGCCAGCAGCCATTCCGGGACAGCAAATTCACCCCTCCACTTT. Translated, it gives CASSHSGTANSPLHF. The chain has TRBV21-1 and TRBJ1-6; the table assigns TRBD1, which was not confirmed against the DNA. TRBV21-1 is tagged as a pseudogene. This CDR3 contains 15 residues.

The J gene is TRBJ2-3, the V gene TRBV29-1, with 7 bases lining up with TRBD2. Per the germline V gene, CDR1 is SQVTM and CDR2 is ANQGSEA. V lost 5 bases to trimming and J lost 4 bases; unmatched junction nucleotides: 0. The CDR3 has 11 residues. CDR3 DNA: TGCAGCGTTCGGGGGGCAGATACGCAGTATTTT. This sequence encodes CSVRGADTQYF.

The gene calls are TRBV5-1 and TRBJ1-3; 7 bases line up with TRBD1. The CDR3 is 14 residues long. Germline values: CDR1 SGHRS, CDR2 YFSETQ. Trimming cost V 10 bases and J 4 bases; bases outside gene matches: 11. The CDR3: CAGYRGSSGNTIYF. CDR3 in DNA: TGCGCCGGCTACAGGGGAAGTTCCGGAAACACCATATATTTT.

This chain links TRBV6-2 or TRBV6-3 with TRBJ2-5; no clear D gene. CDR1 is MNHEY, CDR2 SVGEGT, per germline. V dropped 0 bases and J dropped 5 bases, with 10 bases sitting between them. The CDR3 spans 14 residues. CDR3 residues: CASSYSMRKETQYF. DNA of the CDR3: TGTGCCAGCAGTTACTCGATGAGGAAGGAGACCCAGTACTTC.

The chain carries TRBV15 and TRBJ1-1; 7 bases agree with TRBD1. The CDR3 is made up of 16 amino acids. CDR1 is LNHNV, CDR2 YYDKDF, per germline (reference sequence). The junction had 4 bases not matched to a gene; V was cut back by 0 bases and J by 0 bases. CDR3 residues: CATSRDFDRVNTEAFF. The CDR3 DNA reads TGTGCCACCAGCAGAGATTTTGACAGGGTGAACACTGAAGCTTTCTTT. The variable domain in full, with the rest retrieved from reference TRBV15 and TRBJ1-1, is DAMVIQNPRYQVTQFGKPVTLSCSQTLNHNVMYWYQQKSSQAPKLLFHYYDKDFNNEADTPDNFQSRRPNTSFCFLDIRSPGLGDTAMYLCATSRDFDRVNTEAFFGQGTRLTVV.

The chain carries TRBV9 and TRBJ1-3, with 9 bases identical to TRBD1. The CDR3 is 15 amino acids. V dropped 4 bases and J dropped 2; count of bases not matched to a gene: 4. Germline CDR1 reads SGDLS; CDR2 reads YYNGEE. CDR3 sequence (DNA): TGTGCCAGCAGCCCCCGGACAGGGGCTGGAAACACCATATATTTT. Translation gives CASSPRTGAGNTIYF.